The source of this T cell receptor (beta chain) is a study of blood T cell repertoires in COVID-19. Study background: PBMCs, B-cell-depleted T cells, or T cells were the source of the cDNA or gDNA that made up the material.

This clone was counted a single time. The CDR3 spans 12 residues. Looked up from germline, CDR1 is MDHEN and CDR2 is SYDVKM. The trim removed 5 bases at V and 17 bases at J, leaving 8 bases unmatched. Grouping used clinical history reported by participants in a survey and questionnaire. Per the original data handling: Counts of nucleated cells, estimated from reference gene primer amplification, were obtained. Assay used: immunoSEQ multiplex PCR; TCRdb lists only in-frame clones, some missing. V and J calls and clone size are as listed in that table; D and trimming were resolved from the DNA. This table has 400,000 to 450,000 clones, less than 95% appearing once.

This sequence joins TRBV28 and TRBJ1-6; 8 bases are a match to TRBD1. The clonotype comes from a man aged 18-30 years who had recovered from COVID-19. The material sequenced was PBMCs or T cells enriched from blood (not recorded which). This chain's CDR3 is CASSLRQGRFHF. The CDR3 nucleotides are TGTGCCAGCAGTCTCCGACAGGGGAGATTCCACTTT. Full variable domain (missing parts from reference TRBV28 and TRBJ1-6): DVKVTQSSRYLVKRTGEKVFLECVQDMDHENMFWYRQDPGLGLRLIYFSYDVKMKEKGDIPEGYSVSREKKERFSLILESASTNQTSMYLCASSLRQGRFHFGNGTRLTVT.